This T cell receptor beta chain stems from a study of T cell changes during pregnancy in multiple sclerosis. The CDR3 covers 12 residues. The V and J ends lost 6 bases and 5 bases respectively, with 7 bases between them. CDR1 is KGHSH and CDR2 is LQKENI in the germline V gene. Profiling relied on immunoSEQ multiplex PCR, and the TCRdb table lists in-frame clones only, not all of them. The sample includes 95,000 to 100,000 clones, approximately 91% seen only once; the top ten take approximately 3.4%. The V gene is TRBV18, the J gene TRBJ2-2; perhaps TRBD2 as D (5 bases). This TCR came from a female donor with multiple sclerosis, enrolled in a pregnancy study. The sample in question was peripheral blood, obtained in the second trimester of pregnancy. The CDR3 region has the DNA TGTGCCAGCTCTTCGGGAACCGGGGAGCTGTTTTTT. This translates into CASSSGTGELFF.